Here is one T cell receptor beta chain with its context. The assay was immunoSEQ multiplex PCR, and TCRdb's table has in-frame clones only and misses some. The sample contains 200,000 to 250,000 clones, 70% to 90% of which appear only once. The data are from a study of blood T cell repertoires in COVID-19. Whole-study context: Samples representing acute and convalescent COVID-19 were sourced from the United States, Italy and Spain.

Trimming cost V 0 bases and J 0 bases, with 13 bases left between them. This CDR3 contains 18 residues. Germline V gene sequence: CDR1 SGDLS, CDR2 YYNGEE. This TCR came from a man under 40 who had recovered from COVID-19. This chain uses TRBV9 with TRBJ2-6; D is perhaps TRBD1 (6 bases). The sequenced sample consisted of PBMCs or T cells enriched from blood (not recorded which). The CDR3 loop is CASSVGYRVSSGANVLTF. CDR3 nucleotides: TGTGCCAGCAGCGTAGGATACAGGGTCAGCTCTGGGGCCAACGTCCTGACTTTC.